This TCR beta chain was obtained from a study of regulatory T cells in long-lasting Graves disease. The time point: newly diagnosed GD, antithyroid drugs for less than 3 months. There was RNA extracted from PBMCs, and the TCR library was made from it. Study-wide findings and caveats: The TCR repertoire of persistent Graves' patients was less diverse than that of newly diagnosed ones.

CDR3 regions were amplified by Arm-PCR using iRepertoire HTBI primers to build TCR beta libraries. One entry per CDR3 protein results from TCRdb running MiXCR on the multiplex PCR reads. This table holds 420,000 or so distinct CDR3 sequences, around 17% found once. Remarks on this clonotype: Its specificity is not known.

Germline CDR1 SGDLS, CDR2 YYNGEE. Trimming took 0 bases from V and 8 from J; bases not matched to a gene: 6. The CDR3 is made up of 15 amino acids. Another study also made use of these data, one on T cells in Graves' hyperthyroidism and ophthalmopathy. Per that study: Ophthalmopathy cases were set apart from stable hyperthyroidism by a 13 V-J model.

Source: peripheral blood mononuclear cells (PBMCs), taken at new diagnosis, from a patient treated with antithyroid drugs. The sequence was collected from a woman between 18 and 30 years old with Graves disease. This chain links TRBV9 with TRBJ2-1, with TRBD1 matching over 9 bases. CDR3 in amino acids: CASSVDRGRFDEQFF. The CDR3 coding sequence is TGTGCCAGCAGCGTAGACAGGGGGCGGTTTGATGAGCAGTTCTTC.